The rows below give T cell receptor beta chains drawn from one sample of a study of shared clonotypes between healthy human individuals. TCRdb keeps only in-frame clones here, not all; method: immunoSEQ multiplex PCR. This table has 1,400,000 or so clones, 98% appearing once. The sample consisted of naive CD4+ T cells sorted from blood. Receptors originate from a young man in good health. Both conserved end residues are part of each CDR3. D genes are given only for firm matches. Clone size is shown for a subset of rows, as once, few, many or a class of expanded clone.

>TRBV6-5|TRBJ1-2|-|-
TGTGCCAGCAGTTACAGAACCGGGACCGACGGCTACACCTTC
CASSYRTGTDGYTF
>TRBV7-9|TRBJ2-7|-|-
TGTGCCAGCAGCCCCTCTCAATACTACGAGCAGTACTTC
CASSPSQYYEQYF
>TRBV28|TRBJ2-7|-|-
TGTGCCAGCAGTTTTAGCCGCCGTCCGCCCTACGAGCAGTACTTC
CASSFSRRPPYEQYF
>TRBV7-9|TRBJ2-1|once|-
TGTGCCAGCAGCTTAGAGGGGAATGAGCAGTTCTTC
CASSLEGNEQFF
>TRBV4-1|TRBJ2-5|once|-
TGCGCCAGCAGCCAAGATAACCGGGGCCAAGAGACCCAGTACTTC
CASSQDNRGQETQYF
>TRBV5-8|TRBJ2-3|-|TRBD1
TGTGCCAGCAGCCTGATGTTCGGGACAGGGGGCACAGATACGCAGTATTTT
CASSLMFGTGGTDTQYF
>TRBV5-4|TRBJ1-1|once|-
TGTGCCAGCAGCTTGGGTTCTGGGGGGAACACTGAAGCTTTCTTT
CASSLGSGGNTEAFF
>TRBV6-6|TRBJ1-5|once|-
TGTGCCAGCAGTTTTAGACAGCCCAATCAGCCCCAGCATTTT
CASSFRQPNQPQHF
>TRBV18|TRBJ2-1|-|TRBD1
TGTGCCAGCTCACCATCGAATACAGGGGACAATGAGCAGTTCTTC
CASSPSNTGDNEQFF
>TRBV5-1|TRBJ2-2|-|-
TGCGCCAGCAGCTTGGACGGGACTCTATTCGCCGGGGAGCTGTTTTTT
CASSLDGTLFAGELFF
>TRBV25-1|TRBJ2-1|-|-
TGTGCCAGCAGTGATGACGGCGGGACCTACAATGAGCAGTTCTTC
CASSDDGGTYNEQFF
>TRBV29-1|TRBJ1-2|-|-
TGCAGCGTTGAATGGGTAGGAGACTATGGCTACACCTTC
CSVEWVGDYGYTF
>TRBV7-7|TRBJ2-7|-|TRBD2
TGTGCTAGCAGTAAAGGGATAGCGGGAGACTCCGAGCAGTACTTC
CASSKGIAGDSEQYF
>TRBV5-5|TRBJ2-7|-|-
TGTGCCAGCAGCAACCAGACCCTTACTATCTACGAGCAGTACTTC
CASSNQTLTIYEQYF
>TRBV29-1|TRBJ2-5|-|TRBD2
TGCAGCGCCGACGGACTAGCGGGAACTCAGTACTTC
CSADGLAGTQYF
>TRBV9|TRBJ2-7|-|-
TGTGCCAGCAGCGCCTTCGGCGGGACGGGCTACGAGCAGTACTTC
CASSAFGGTGYEQYF
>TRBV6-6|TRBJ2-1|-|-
TGTGCCAGCAGTTACTTAGGGGAGCAGTTCTTC
CASSYLGEQFF
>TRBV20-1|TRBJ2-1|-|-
TGCAGTGCTAGCAACGGGGGTGAGCAGTTCTTC
CSASNGGEQFF
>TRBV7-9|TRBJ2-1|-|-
TGTGCCAGCCCCGAGCGAAACTACAATGAGCAGTTCTTC
CASPERNYNEQFF
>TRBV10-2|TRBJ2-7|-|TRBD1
TGCGCCAGCAGTCTGGACAGGGGGCACTACGAGCAGTACTTC
CASSLDRGHYEQYF
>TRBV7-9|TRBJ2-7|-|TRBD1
TGTGCCAGCAGCCAATCCGGGACAGGGGGCTACGAGCAGTACTTC
CASSQSGTGGYEQYF
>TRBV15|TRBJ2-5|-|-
TGTGCCACCAGCCCACAAATCGCCCCGGCCCAAGAGACCCAGTACTTC
CATSPQIAPAQETQYF
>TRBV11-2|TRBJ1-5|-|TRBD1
TGTGCCAGCAGCAAGGACAGGGGGCTGAGTCAGCCCCAGCATTTT
CASSKDRGLSQPQHF
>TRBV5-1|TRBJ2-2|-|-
TGCGCCAGCAGCTTGGCCGGTAGGATGAACACCGGGGAGCTGTTTTTT
CASSLAGRMNTGELFF
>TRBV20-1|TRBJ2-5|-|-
TGCAGTGCTAGAAGGGCGGAGACCCAGTACTTC
CSARRAETQYF
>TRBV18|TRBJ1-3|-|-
TGTGCCAGCTCACCAGAAACAGGGATCGCTGGAAACACCATATATTTT
CASSPETGIAGNTIYF
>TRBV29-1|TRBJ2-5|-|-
TGCAGTGCAGCCAAAGAGACCCAGTACTTC
CSAAKETQYF
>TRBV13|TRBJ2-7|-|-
TGTGCCAGCAGCTTAGCCAACTCCTACGAGCAGTACTTC
CASSLANSYEQYF
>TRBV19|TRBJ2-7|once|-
TGTGCCAGTAGTACCCGCGGTGTCGGGGAGCAGTACTTC
CASSTRGVGEQYF
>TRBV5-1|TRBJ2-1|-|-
TGCGCCAGCAGCTTGCCTACTACTCTGGGGAGGTCCTACAATGAGCAGTTCTTC
CASSLPTTLGRSYNEQFF
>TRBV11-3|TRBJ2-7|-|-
TGTGCCAGCAGCTTAGACCAGGGACGCAACGAGCAGTACTTC
CASSLDQGRNEQYF
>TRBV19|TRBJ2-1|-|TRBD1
TGTGCCAGTAGTACGGGACAGGGCGATGAGCAGTTCTTC
CASSTGQGDEQFF
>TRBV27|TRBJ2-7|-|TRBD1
TGTGCCAGCAGTTACTTAGGGGACAGGACTGGGGTGATCCGCTACGAGCAGTACTTC
CASSYLGDRTGVIRYEQYF
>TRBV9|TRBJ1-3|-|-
TGTGCCAGCAGCGTCAAGGGGGGAAACACCATATATTTT
CASSVKGGNTIYF
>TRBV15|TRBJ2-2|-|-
TGTGCCACCAGCAAGGACCGTGGTTACGGGGAGCTGTTTTTT
CATSKDRGYGELFF
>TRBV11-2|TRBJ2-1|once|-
TGTGCCAGCAGCTTAGGAGTGATCATGTATAGCGGTGAGCAGTTCTTC
CASSLGVIMYSGEQFF
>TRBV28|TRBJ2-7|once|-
TGTGCCAGCAGTTTACCTGGGTTGTACGAGCAGTACTTC
CASSLPGLYEQYF
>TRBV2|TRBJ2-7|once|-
TGTGCCAGCAGTGAAATATACAGGGTCGGGTACGAGCAGTACTTC
CASSEIYRVGYEQYF
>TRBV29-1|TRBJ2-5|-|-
TGCAGCGTTGATAACTCGGGGGAGACCCAGTACTTC
CSVDNSGETQYF
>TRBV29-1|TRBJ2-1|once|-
TGCAGCGTTGCCGGGGATGGTGAGCAGTTCTTC
CSVAGDGEQFF
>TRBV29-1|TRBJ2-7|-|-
TGCAGCGCCGTCAGGGATTCCTACGAGCAGTACTTC
CSAVRDSYEQYF
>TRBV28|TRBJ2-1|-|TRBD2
TGTGCCAGCGGGGGGGATGAGCAGTTCTTC
CASGGDEQFF
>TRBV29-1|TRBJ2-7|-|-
TGCAGCGGGACATGGGCCTACGAGCAGTACTTC
CSGTWAYEQYF
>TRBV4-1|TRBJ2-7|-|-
TGCGCCAGCAGCCGGCAAGGAGGCGAGCAGTACTTC
CASSRQGGEQYF
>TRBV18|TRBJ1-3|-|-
TGTGCCAGCTCACGCCAACTCGAGTCAGGGACTGGAAACACCATATATTTT
CASSRQLESGTGNTIYF
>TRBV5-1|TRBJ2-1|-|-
TGCGCCAGCAGCTTGGACGGGAACTCCTACAATGAGCAGTTCTTC
CASSLDGNSYNEQFF